These 8 T cell receptor beta chains came from one sample sequenced in a study of cytomegalovirus exposure and HLA in healthy donors. TCRdb's table, derived via immunoSEQ multiplex PCR, lists solely in-frame clones and lacks some. The sample has about 120,000 clones, roughly 95% seen once. The material sequenced was PBMCs. The origin of the receptors is a man younger than 35 in good health and CMV-seronegative.

This chain links TRBV6-4 with TRBJ2-3; 7 bases are shared with TRBD2. The germline gives CDR1 MRHNA, CDR2 SNTAGT. V lost 5 bases to trimming and J lost 4 bases; unmatched junction nucleotides: 6. The CDR3 extends over 14 amino acids. The CDR3 DNA is TGTGCCAGCAGTACCGGACTAGACGCAGATACGCAGTATTTT. The encoded protein is CASSTGLDADTQYF.

The rearrangement links TRBV2 to TRBJ2-7, with D perhaps TRBD2 (6 bases). V lost 7 bases and J lost 1, with 14 bases in between. CDR1 and CDR2 (germline): SNHLY, FYNNEI. The CDR3 extends over 14 amino acids. CDR3 nucleotides: TGTGCCAGCAAACCCCGGGAGACTTCCTACGAGCAGTACTTC. It specifies CASKPRETSYEQYF.

This chain connects TRBV7-2 to TRBJ2-3, with no clear D. The CDR3 contains 13 residues. The V end lost 6 bases, the J end lost 0 bases, and 7 bases lay between the germline ends. CDR1 is SGHTA, CDR2 FQGNSA, per germline. The CDR3, as DNA: TGTGCCAGCAGAACTTCTAGCACAGATACGCAGTATTTT. Its protein is CASRTSSTDTQYF.

V usage is TRBV6-5 and J usage is TRBJ1-2; 8 nucleotides line up with TRBD1. V was pared by 4 bases and J by 8 bases, with 15 bases of the junction left unmatched. The germline CDR1 and CDR2 sequences are MNHEY and SVGAGI. This CDR3 comprises 16 residues. CDR3: CASSFRQGTTSGGYTF. CDR3 nucleotide sequence: TGTGCCAGCAGTTTCCGACAGGGGACGACTTCTGGAGGCTACACCTTC.

The CDR3 loop is CASSLRWGDGEAFF. The CDR3 nucleotides read TGTGCCAGCAGCCTTCGATGGGGGGATGGTGAAGCTTTCTTT. V usage is TRBV27 and J usage is TRBJ1-1, with D possibly being TRBD1 (5 bases). Germline CDR1 and CDR2: MNHEY and SMNVEV (reference sequence). The length of the CDR3 is 14 residues. With 6 bases removed from V and 7 bases from J, the gap between germline ends came to 18 bases.

This chain connects TRBV27 to TRBJ2-2; D is uncertain. V was clipped by 2 bases and J by 0 bases, with 7 bases between them. This CDR3 is built from 15 residues. Germline V lookup: CDR1 MNHEY, CDR2 SMNVEV (reference sequence). In DNA, the CDR3 is TGTGCCAGCAGTTTAAACGGTCCGAACACCGGGGAGCTGTTTTTT. Its translation: CASSLNGPNTGELFF.

The J gene is TRBJ2-7, the V gene TRBV19; TRBD1 aligns across 9 bases. The CDR3 has 15 residues. Germline V gene data show CDR1 as LNHDA and CDR2 as SQIVND (reference sequence). Trimming at V came to 3 bases and at J to 7 bases, leaving 10 bases not matched to a gene. The CDR3 reads CASSMSQGAGGEQYF. The CDR3 DNA reads TGTGCCAGTAGTATGTCACAGGGGGCAGGAGGGGAGCAGTACTTC.

A note on this clone: The sample contains more than one DNA sequence encoding this CDR3. The CDR3 here is CASSVGSTYEQYF. In nucleotides, the CDR3 is TGTGCCAGCAGCGTCGGTTCGACCTACGAGCAGTACTTC. This sequence joins TRBV9 and TRBJ2-7; no clear D gene. Germline V CDR1 and CDR2: SGDLS, YYNGEE. V lost 2 bases, J lost 2 bases, and 8 bases lay in between. The CDR3 is 13 amino acids.